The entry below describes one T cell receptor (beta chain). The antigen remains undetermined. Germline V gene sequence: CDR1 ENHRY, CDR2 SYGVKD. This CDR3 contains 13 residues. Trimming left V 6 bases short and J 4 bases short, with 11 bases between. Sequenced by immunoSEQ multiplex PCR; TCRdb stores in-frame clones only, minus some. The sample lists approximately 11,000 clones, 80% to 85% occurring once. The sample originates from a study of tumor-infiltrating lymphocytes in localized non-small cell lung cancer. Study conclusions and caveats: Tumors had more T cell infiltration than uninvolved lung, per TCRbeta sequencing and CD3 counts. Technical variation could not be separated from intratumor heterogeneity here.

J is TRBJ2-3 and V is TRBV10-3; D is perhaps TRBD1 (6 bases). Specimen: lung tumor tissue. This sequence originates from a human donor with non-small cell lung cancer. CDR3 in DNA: TGTGCCATCAGCCTCAGGGGTGCAGATACGCAGTATTTT. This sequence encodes CAISLRGADTQYF.